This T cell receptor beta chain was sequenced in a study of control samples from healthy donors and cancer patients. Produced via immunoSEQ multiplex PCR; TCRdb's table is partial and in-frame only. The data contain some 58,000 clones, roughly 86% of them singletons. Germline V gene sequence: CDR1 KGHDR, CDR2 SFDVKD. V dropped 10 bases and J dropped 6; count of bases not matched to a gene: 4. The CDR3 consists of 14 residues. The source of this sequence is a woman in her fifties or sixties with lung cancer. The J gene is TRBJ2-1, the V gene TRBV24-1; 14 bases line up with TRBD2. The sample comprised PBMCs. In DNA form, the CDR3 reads TGTGCCACTGCCGGGACTAGCGGGAGCAATGAGCAGTTCTTC. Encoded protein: CATAGTSGSNEQFF.